The clone carrying this T cell receptor beta chain was found many times. The entry originates in a study of response to subunit inactivated influenza vaccine. One entry per CDR3 protein results from TCRdb running MiXCR on the RT-PCR reads. The data show about 540,000 distinct CDR3 sequences, under 30% seen once. V shed 4 bases and J 4 bases; nucleotides not matched to a gene: 3. The germline V gene has CDR1 SGHRS and CDR2 YFSETQ. The CDR3 sequence is 14 residues long. These data were also reused for a study on T cells expressing NK-cell markers. That investigation notes: 5'RACE template switching with UMIs produced the TCR beta cDNA.

The sequenced sample was CD4+ T cells sorted from PBMCs, obtained 11 to 12 days after vaccination. The source of this sequence is a man in his forties or fifties who received an inactivated influenza vaccine. The J gene is TRBJ2-1, the V gene TRBV5-1; 9 bases agree with TRBD1. The CDR3 protein is CASSLGQGYNEQFF. The CDR3 DNA sequence: TGCGCCAGCAGCCTCGGACAGGGGTACAATGAGCAGTTCTTC.